This T cell receptor beta chain was observed in a study of blood T cell repertoires in COVID-19. In the study overall: Samples of COVID-19 (acute and convalescent) were obtained from the United States, Italy and Spain. The cDNA or gDNA used as material had been derived from T cells, B-cell-depleted T cells, or PBMCs.

Authors' data handling: From reference gene primer amplification, estimates of nucleated cell counts were derived. Profiled with immunoSEQ multiplex PCR; TCRdb holds only in-frame clones, not every one. Clone size and V and J calls were adopted from that table, with D and trimming inferred from the DNA. This table holds 50,000 to 60,000 clones, roughly four fifths found once. V gave up 3 bases and J gave up 11 bases, with 25 bases separating them. The CDR3 has 16 amino acids. Looked up from germline, CDR1 is KGHSH and CDR2 is LQKENI. The chain uses TRBV18 and TRBJ1-1; weak D call: TRBD1 (6 bases). Material for sequencing was peripheral blood. The receptor was derived from a human donor in a cohort sampled during active or convalescent COVID-19. CDR3 sequence (DNA): TGTGCCAGCTCACCCTTAGATTGGGGGCTCTCGCAAGATGCTTTCTTT. It translates to CASSPLDWGLSQDAFF.